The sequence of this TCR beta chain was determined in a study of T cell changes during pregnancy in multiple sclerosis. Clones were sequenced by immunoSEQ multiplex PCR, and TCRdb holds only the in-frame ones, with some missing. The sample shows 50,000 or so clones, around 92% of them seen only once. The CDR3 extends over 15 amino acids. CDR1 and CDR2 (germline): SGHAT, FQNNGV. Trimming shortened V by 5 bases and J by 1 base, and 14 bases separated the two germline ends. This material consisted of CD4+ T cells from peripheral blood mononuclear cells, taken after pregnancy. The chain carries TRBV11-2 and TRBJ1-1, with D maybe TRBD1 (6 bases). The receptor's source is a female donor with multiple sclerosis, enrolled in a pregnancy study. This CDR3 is CASSPLRGKNTEAFF. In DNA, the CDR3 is TGTGCCAGCAGCCCGTTAAGGGGGAAGAACACTGAAGCTTTCTTT.